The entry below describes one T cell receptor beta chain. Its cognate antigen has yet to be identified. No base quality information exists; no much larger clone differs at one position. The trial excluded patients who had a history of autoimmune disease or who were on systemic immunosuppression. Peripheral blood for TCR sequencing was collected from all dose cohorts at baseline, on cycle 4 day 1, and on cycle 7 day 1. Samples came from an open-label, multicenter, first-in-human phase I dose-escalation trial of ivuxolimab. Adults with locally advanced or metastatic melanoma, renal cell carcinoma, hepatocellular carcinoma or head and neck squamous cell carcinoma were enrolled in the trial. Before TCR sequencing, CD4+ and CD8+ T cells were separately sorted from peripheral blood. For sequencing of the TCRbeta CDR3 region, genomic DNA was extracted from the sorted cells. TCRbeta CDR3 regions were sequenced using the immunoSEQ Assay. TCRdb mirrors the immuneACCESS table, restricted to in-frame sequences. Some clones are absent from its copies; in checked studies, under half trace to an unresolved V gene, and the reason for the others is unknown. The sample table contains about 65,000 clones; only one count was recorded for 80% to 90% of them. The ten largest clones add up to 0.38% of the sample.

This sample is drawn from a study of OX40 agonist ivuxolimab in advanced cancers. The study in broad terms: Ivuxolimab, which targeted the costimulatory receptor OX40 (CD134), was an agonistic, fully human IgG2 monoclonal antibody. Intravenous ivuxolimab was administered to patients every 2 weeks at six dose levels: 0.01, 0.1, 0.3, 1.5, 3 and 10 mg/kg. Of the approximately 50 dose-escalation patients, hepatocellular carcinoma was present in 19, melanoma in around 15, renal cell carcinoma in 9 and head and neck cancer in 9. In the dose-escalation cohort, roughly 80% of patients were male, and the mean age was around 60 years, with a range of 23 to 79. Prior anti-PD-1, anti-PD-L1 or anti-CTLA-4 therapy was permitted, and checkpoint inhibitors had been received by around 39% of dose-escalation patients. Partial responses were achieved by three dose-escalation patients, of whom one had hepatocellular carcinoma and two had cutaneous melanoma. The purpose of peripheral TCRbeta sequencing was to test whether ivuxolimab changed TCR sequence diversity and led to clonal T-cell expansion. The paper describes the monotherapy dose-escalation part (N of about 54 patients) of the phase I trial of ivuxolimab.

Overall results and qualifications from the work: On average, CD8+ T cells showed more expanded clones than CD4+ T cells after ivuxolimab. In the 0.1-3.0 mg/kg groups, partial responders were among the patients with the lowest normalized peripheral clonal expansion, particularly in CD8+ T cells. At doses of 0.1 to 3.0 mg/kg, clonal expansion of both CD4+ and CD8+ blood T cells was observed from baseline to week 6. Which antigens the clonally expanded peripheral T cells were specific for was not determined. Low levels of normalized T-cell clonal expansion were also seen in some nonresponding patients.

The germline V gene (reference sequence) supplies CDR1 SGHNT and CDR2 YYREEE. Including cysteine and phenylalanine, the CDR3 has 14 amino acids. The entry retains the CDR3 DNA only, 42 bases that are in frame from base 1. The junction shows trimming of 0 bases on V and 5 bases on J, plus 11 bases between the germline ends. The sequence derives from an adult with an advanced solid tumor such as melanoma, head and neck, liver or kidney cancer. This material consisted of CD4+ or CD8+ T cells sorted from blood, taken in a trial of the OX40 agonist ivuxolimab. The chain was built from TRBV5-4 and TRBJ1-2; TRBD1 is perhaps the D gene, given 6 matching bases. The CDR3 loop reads CASSLAGGAYGYTF. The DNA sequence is TGTGCCAGCAGCTTGGCCGGGGGCGCTTATGGCTACACCTTC.